This T cell receptor (beta chain) was identified during a study of T-cell reconstitution after alpha-beta-depleted transplantation in children listed by TCRdb under 2016. In the study overall: Using TCR repertoire profiling, the study quantitatively followed how T-cell immune reconstitution unfolded in children after TCRalphabeta/CD19-depleted allogeneic hematopoietic cell transplantation.

From the cysteine up to the phenylalanine, the CDR3 has a length of 13 residues. Of the read, only the CDR3 DNA is kept; its 39 bases are in frame from base 1. V is pared back by 6 bases and J by 6 bases, with 16 bases lying between the germline termini. CDR1 and CDR2 (SQVTM, ANQGSEA) derive from the germline V gene. Libraries were built with PCR. This sample was sequenced with an Illumina HiSeq 2500. To normalize quantification of the TCRbeta repertoire, the TCR libraries were built with molecular barcoding that relied on unique molecular identifiers. TCRdb cleaned the public reads at Q25 with fastp, built clones with MiXCR and kept in-frame beta chains. All rows with the same CDR3 protein become a single entry with the most common DNA and genes. This sample holds hundreds of thousands of distinct CDR3 sequences; roughly 15% were observed only once. 1.1% of the sample is in the top ten clones. This clonotype showed up many times. No cognate antigen has been identified for it. The sample holds no much larger clone one base away, and base qualities are not on file.

Specimen: PBMCs from the stem cell graft donor, collected from the stem cell graft. This TCR came from a human donor who donated a stem cell graft to a child with acute myeloid leukemia. The sequence joins TRBV29-1 to TRBJ2-3; the D segment cannot be called with confidence. DNA sequence: TGCAGCGTCCCCCCCCCCAACGGGGATACGCAGTATTTT. Its protein product is CSVPPPNGDTQYF.